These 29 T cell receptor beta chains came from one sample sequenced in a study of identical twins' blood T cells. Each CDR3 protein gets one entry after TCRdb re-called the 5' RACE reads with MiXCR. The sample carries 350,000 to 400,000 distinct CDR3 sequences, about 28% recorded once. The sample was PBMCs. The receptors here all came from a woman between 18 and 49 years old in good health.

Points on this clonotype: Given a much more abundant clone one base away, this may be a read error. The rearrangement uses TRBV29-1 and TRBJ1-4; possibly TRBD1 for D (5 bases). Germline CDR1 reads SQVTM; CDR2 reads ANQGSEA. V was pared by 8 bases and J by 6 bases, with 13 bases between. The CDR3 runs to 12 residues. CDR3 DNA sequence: TGCAGCACTTCCCAGGGAGATGAAAAACTGTTTTTT. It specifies CSTSQGDEKLFF. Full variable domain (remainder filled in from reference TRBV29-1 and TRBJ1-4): SAVISQKPSRDICQRGTSLTIQCQVDSQVTMMFWYRQQPGQSLTLIATANQGSEATYESGFVIDKFPISRPNLTFSTLTVSNMSPEDSSIYLCSTSQGDEKLFFGSGTQLSVL.

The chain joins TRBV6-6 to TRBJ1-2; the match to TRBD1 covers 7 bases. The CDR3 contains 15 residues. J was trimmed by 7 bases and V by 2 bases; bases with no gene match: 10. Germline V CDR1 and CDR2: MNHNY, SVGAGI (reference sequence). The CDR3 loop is CASSYTSDRTSGYTF. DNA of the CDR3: TGTGCCAGCAGTTACACATCGGACAGGACGAGTGGCTACACCTTC.

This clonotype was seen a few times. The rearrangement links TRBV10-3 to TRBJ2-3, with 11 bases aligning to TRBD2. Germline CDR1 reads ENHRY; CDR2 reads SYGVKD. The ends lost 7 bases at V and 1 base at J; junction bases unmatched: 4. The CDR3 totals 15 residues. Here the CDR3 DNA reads TGTGCCATCAAGACACTAGCGGGGGGCACAGATACGCAGTATTTT. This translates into CAIKTLAGGTDTQYF.

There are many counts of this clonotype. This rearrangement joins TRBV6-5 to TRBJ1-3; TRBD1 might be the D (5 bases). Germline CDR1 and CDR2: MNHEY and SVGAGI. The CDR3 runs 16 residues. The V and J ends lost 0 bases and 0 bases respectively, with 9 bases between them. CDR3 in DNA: TGTGCCAGCAGTTACTCATCCAGGGCCTCTGGAAACACCATATATTTT. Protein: CASSYSSRASGNTIYF.

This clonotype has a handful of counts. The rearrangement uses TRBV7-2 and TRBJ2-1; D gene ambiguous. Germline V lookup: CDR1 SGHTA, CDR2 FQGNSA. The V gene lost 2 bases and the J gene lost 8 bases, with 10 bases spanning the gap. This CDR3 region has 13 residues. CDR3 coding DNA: TGTGCCAGCAGCTTAACCTCTAGTGATGAGCAGTTCTTC. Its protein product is CASSLTSSDEQFF.

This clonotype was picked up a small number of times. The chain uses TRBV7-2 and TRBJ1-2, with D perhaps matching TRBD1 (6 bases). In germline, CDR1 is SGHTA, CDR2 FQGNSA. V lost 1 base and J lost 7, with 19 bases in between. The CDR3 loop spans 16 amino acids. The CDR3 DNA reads TGTGCCAGCAGCTTAGGCGCTGTAAACAGGGCATCTGGCTACACCTTC. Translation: CASSLGAVNRASGYTF. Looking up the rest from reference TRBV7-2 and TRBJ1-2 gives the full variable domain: GAGVSQSPSNKVTEKGKDVELRCDPISGHTALYWYRQSLGQGLEFLIYFQGNSAPDKSGLPSDRFSAERTGGSVSTLTIQRTQQEDSAVYLCASSLGAVNRASGYTFGSGTRLTVV.

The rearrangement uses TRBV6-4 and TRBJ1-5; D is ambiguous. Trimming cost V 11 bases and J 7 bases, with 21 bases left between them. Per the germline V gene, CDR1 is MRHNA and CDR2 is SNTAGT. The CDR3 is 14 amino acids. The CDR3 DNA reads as TGTGCCTCCACCCGAGCGGCGACTTTCCAGCCCCAGCATTTT. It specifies CASTRAATFQPQHF.

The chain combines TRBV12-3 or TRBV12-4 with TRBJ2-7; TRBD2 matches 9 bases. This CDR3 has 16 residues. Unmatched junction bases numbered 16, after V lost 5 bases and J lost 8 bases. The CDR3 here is CASSPGTAGLALKQYF. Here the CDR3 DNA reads TGTGCCAGCAGTCCCGGGACAGCGGGACTAGCTCTCAAGCAGTACTTC.

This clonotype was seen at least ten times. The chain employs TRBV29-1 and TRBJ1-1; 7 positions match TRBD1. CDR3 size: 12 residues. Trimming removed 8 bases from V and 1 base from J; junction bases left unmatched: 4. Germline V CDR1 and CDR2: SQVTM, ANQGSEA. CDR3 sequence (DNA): TGCAGCACTAGACAGGGGAACACTGAAGCTTTCTTT. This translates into CSTRQGNTEAFF.

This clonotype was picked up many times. The CDR3 region is CASSSAETQYF. CDR3 nucleotides: TGTGCCAGCAGTTCTGCAGAGACCCAGTACTTC. The chain recombines TRBV6-5 with TRBJ2-5; D gene unclear. The CDR3 runs 11 residues. V lost 4 bases, J lost 4 bases, and 4 bases lay in between. CDR1 MNHEY and CDR2 SVGAGI come from the germline V gene.

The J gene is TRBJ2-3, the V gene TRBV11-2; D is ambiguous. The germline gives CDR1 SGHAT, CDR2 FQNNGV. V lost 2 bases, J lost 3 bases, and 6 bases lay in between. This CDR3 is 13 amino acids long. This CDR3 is CASSLWLTDTQYF. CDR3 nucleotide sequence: TGTGCCAGCAGCTTATGGCTAACAGATACGCAGTATTTT.

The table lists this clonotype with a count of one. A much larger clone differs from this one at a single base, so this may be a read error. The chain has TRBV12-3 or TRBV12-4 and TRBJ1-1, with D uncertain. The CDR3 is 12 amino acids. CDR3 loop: CARSSTSTEAFF. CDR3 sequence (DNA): TGTGCCAGAAGTTCGACGAGTACTGAAGCTTTCTTT.

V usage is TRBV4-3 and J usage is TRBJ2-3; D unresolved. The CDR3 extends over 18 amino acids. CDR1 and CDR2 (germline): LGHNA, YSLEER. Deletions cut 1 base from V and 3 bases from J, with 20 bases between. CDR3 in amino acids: CASSQGVISQTPTDTQYF. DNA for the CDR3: TGCGCCAGCAGCCAAGGGGTAATAAGTCAGACACCTACAGATACGCAGTATTTT.

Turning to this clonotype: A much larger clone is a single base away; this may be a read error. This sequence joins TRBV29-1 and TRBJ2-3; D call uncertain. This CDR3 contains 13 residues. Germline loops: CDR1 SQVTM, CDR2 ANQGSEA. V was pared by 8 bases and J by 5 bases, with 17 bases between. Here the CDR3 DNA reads TGCAGCCCTGACACGCGCGCCGAAGATACGCAGTATTTT. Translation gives CSPDTRAEDTQYF.

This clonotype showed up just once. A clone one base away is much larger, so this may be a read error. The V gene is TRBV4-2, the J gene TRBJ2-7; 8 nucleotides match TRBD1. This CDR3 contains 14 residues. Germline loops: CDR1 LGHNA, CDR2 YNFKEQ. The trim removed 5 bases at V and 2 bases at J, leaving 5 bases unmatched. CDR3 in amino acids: CASSSGQGPYEQYF. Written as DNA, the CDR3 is TGTGCCAGCAGCTCCGGACAGGGACCCTACGAGCAGTACTTC.

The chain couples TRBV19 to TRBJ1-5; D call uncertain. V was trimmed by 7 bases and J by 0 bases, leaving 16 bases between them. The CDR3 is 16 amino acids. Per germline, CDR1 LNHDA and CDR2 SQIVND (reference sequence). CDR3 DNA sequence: TGTGCCAGTAAAAAGAGGGCAGACACTAGCAATCAGCCCCAGCATTTT. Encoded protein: CASKKRADTSNQPQHF.

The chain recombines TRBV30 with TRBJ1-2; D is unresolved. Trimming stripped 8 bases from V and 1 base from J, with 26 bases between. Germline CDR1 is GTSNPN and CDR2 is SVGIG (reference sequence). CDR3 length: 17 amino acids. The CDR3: CAGRPRSPQNLNYGYTF. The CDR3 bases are TGTGCCGGACGTCCTAGGTCTCCCCAGAACCTTAACTATGGCTACACCTTC.

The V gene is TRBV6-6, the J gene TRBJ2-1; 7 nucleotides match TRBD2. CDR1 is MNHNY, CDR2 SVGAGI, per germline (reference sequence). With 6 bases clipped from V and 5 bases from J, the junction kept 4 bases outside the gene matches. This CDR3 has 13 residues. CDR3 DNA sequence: TGTGCCAGCAGACCCGGGAGGAACAATGAGCAGTTCTTC. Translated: CASRPGRNNEQFF.

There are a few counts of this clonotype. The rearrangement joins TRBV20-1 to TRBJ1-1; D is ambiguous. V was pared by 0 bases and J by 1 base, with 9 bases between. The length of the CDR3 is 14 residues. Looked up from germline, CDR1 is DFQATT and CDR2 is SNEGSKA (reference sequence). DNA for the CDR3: TGCAGTGCTAGAGACGCAGTCTCGAACACTGAAGCTTTCTTT. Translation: CSARDAVSNTEAFF.

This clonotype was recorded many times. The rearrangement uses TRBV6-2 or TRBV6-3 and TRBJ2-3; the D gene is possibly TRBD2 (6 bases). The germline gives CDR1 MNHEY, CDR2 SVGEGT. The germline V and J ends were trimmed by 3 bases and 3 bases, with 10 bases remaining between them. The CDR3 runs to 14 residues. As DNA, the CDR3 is TGTGCCAGCAGTTATGGGGAGGCGACAGATACGCAGTATTTT. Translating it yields CASSYGEATDTQYF.

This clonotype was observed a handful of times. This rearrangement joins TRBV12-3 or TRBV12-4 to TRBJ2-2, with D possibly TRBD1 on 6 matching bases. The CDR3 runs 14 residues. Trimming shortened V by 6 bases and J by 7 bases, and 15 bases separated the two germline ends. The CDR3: CASSRQQGVGELFF. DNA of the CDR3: TGTGCCAGCAGCCGTCAACAGGGCGTCGGGGAGCTGTTTTTT.

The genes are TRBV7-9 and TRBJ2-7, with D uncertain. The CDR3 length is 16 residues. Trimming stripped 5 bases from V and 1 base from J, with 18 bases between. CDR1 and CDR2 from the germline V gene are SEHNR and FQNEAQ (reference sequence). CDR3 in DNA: TGTGCCAGCAGCACTTCTCGTTTGGGCAGTTCCTACGAGCAGTACTTC. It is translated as CASSTSRLGSSYEQYF.

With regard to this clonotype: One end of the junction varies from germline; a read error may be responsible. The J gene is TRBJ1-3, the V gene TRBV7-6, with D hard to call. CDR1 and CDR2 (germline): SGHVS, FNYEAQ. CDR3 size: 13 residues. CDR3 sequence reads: CASSLEVSNTVYF. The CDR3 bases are TGTGCTAGCAGCTTAGAAGTGTCGAACACCGTATATTTT.

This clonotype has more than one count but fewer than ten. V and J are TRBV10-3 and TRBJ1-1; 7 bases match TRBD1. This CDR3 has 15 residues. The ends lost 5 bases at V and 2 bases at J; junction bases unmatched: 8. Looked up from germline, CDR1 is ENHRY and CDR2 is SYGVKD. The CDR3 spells CAISRQGGRNTEAFF. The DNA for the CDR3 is TGTGCCATCAGTCGACAGGGAGGGCGTAACACTGAAGCTTTCTTT.

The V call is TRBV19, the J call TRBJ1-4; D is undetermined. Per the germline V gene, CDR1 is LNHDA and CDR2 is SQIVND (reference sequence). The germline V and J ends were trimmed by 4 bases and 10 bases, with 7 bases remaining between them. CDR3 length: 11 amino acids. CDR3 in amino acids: CASSSTVKLFF. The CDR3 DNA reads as TGTGCCAGTAGTAGCACAGTAAAACTGTTTTTT.

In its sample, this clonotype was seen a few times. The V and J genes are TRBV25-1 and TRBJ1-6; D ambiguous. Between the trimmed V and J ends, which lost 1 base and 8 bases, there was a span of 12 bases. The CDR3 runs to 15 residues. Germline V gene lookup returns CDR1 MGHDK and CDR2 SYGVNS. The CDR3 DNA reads TGTGCCAGCAGTGAATTCGGCCAGCTTTATTCACCCCTCCACTTT. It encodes CASSEFGQLYSPLHF.

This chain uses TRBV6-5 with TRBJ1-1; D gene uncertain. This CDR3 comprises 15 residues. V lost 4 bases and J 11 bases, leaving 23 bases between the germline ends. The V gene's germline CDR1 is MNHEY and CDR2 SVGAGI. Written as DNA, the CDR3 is TGTGCCAGCAGTTCCGGCGGGCTCACGGCGGAACGGGCTTTCTTT. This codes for CASSSGGLTAERAFF.

CDR3 coding DNA: TGTGCCAGCCACGGCACGGGTACTGAAAAACTGTTTTTT. This translates into CASHGTGTEKLFF. The chain uses TRBV18 and TRBJ1-4; no clear D. The CDR3 runs 13 residues. CDR1 and CDR2 from the germline V gene are KGHSH and LQKENI. Trimming shortened V by 8 bases and J by 7 bases, and 14 bases separated the two germline ends.

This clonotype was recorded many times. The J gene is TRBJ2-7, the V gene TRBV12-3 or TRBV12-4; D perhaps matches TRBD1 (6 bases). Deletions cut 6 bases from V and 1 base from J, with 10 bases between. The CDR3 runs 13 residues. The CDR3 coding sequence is TGTGCCAGCAGCCTTGGACAGTCCTACGAGCAGTACTTC. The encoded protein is CASSLGQSYEQYF.